Presented here are 11 T cell receptor beta chains from one specimen sequenced in a study of cytomegalovirus exposure and HLA in healthy donors (dated by TCRdb to 2015 to 2018). The library was generated by the immunoSEQ multiplex PCR assay. Not all clones reach the TCRdb copy of this immuneACCESS table, which keeps in-frame sequences only. Checked studies attribute under half of the gap to unresolved V genes and leave the rest unexplained. The sample table records tens of thousands of clones; approximately 94% of these occur just once. The top ten clonotypes cover approximately 1.5% of the sample. The sequencing sample was made of PBMCs. The receptors derive from a man between 18 and 35 years old in good health and CMV-seropositive.

V is TRBV9 and J is TRBJ2-3; D is perhaps TRBD1 (6 bases). The CDR3 is made up of 12 amino acids. Trimming shortened V by 4 bases and J by 4 bases, and 7 bases separated the two germline ends. Germline lookup yields CDR1 SGDLS and CDR2 YYNGEE. CDR3 amino acids: CASSQGPDTQYF. In nucleotides, the CDR3 is TGTGCCAGCAGCCAGGGGCCAGATACGCAGTATTTT.

This CDR3 reads CASSLPGTGAVEQYF. The CDR3 nucleotides are TGTGCCAGCAGCTTGCCTGGGACAGGGGCTGTCGAGCAGTACTTC. This chain joins TRBV5-6 and TRBJ2-7, with 10 bases that match TRBD1. Germline V gene sequence: CDR1 SGHDT, CDR2 YYEEEE. CDR3 length: 15 residues. The V segment lost 1 base and the J segment 6 bases; nucleotides outside the gene matches: 7.

CDR3 protein: CATSRDPGGYEQYF. Written as DNA, the CDR3 is TGTGCCACCAGCAGAGATCCGGGAGGGTACGAGCAGTACTTC. The chain has TRBV15 and TRBJ2-7; 8 bases align to TRBD2. Germline CDR1 reads LNHNV; CDR2 reads YYDKDF (reference sequence). This CDR3 is 14 amino acids long. V lost 0 bases, J lost 4 bases, and 2 bases stayed unmatched.

This chain joins TRBV19 and TRBJ2-3; D remains ambiguous. V lost 5 bases to trimming and J lost 0 bases, with 15 bases between them. This CDR3 has 16 residues. CDR1 is LNHDA and CDR2 is SQIVND in the germline V gene (reference sequence). The CDR3 sequence: CASSVSETQSTDTQYF. The CDR3, as DNA: TGTGCCAGTAGTGTTTCAGAGACACAAAGCACAGATACGCAGTATTTT.

This chain connects TRBV28 to TRBJ2-5; D is unresolved. Per the germline V gene, CDR1 is MDHEN and CDR2 is SYDVKM. Trimming cost V 6 bases and J 1 base, with 9 bases left between them. There are 13 residues in the CDR3. CDR3 protein: CASRSQPQETQYF. The DNA for the CDR3 is TGTGCCAGCAGGTCACAGCCCCAAGAGACCCAGTACTTC.

The chain is built from TRBV7-8 and TRBJ1-1; D may be TRBD1 (5 bases). Germline V lookup: CDR1 SGHVS, CDR2 FQNEAQ. The CDR3 totals 14 residues. Trimming pared 1 base from V and 2 bases from J, leaving 8 bases between. The CDR3 DNA sequence: TGTGCCAGCAGCTTAGGGGGCGATAACACTGAAGCTTTCTTT. Amino acid sequence: CASSLGGDNTEAFF.

This clone came up once. This rearrangement joins TRBV28 to TRBJ1-3, with TRBD1 identical over 12 bases. CDR1 and CDR2 from the germline V gene are MDHEN and SYDVKM. V lost 5 bases and J lost 4; bases outside the gene matches: 9. The CDR3 runs to 17 residues. CDR3 in amino acids: CASSMSGTGGEGNTIYF. CDR3 coding DNA: TGTGCCAGCAGTATGTCCGGGACAGGGGGCGAGGGAAACACCATATATTTT.

V gene TRBV6-4 combines with J gene TRBJ2-7, with 9 nucleotides matching TRBD1. The ends lost 6 bases at V and 0 bases at J; junction bases unmatched: 6. CDR3 length: 15 residues. Germline V gene lookup returns CDR1 MRHNA and CDR2 SNTAGT. The CDR3 DNA is TGTGCCAGCAGCAGACAGGGGGACGGCTCCTACGAGCAGTACTTC. Its protein product is CASSRQGDGSYEQYF.

This clone appeared a single time. The chain couples TRBV7-2 to TRBJ1-3; D is perhaps TRBD1 (5 bases). The CDR3 totals 17 residues. Trimming removed 3 bases at V and 0 bases at J, with 15 bases between. The germline gives CDR1 SGHTA, CDR2 FQGNSA. CDR3 residues: CASSLAGTPASGNTIYF. Written as DNA, the CDR3 is TGTGCCAGCAGCTTGGCCGGGACTCCTGCCTCTGGAAACACCATATATTTT.

V gene TRBV27 combines with J gene TRBJ2-5, with D maybe TRBD2 (5 bases). Per the germline V gene, CDR1 is MNHEY and CDR2 is SMNVEV (reference sequence). V lost 6 bases and J lost 7, with 15 bases in between. The CDR3 length is 13 residues. The CDR3 sequence is CASSSDSRGTQYF. CDR3 nucleotide sequence: TGTGCCAGCAGCTCGGACTCGCGCGGGACCCAGTACTTC.

The V gene is TRBV7-3, the J gene TRBJ2-5; a weak D match, TRBD2 (6 bases). The V end was cut by 2 bases, the J end by 4 bases, with 8 bases between. In germline, CDR1 is SGHTA, CDR2 FQGTGA. The CDR3 extends over 13 amino acids. As DNA, the CDR3 is TGTGCCAGCAGCTTAGGACTACGAGAGACCCAGTACTTC. Its protein product is CASSLGLRETQYF. Full variable domain (remainder filled in from reference TRBV7-3 and TRBJ2-5): GAGVSQTPSNKVTEKGKYVELRCDPISGHTALYWYRQSLGQGPEFLIYFQGTGAADDSGLPNDRFFAVRPEGSVSTLKIQRTERGDSAVYLCASSLGLRETQYFGPGTRLLVL.